Each of the 16 T cell receptor beta chains below was sequenced from the same sample in a study of T cell responses to AZD1222 COVID-19 vaccine. Only in-frame clones appear in the TCRdb table, and some are missing; sequencing was by immunoSEQ multiplex PCR. The sample consists of roughly 150,000 clones, roughly nine tenths of them appearing once. The sample in question was peripheral blood, obtained 28 days after the second AZD1222 dose. Receptors were obtained from an adult who received the AZD1222 COVID-19 vaccine.

The chain carries TRBV24-1 and TRBJ2-1; D not resolved. Germline CDR1 KGHDR, CDR2 SFDVKD. The V end was cut by 3 bases, the J end by 4 bases, with 6 bases between. This CDR3 is built from 13 residues. The CDR3 reads CATSDGFYNEQFF. The CDR3 coding sequence is TGTGCCACCAGTGATGGCTTTTACAATGAGCAGTTCTTC.

V gene TRBV6-5 combines with J gene TRBJ2-2, with 9 bases lining up with TRBD2. Trimming took 8 bases from V and 1 from J; bases not matched to a gene: 2. The CDR3 is 14 amino acids. The germline gives CDR1 MNHEY, CDR2 SVGAGI. The CDR3 DNA is TGTGCCAGCGAGACTAGCGGGAACACCGGGGAGCTGTTTTTT. Protein sequence: CASETSGNTGELFF.

The J gene is TRBJ2-5, the V gene TRBV4-1; maybe TRBD2 (6 bases). The germline CDR1 and CDR2 sequences are MGHRA and YSYEKL. The CDR3 totals 15 residues. The germline V and J ends were trimmed by 0 bases and 4 bases, with 12 bases remaining between them. CDR3 sequence (DNA): TGCGCCAGCAGCCAAGAGGATAGCGGCCTAGAGACCCAGTACTTC. It encodes CASSQEDSGLETQYF.

The genes are TRBV28 and TRBJ2-1; tentatively, D is TRBD2 (6 bases). Germline V gene data show CDR1 as MDHEN and CDR2 as SYDVKM. The CDR3 loop spans 15 amino acids. V lost 5 bases to trimming and J lost 7 bases, with 18 bases between them. CDR3 region: CASSVPSVGENEQFF. The CDR3 DNA follows: TGTGCCAGCAGTGTTCCTAGCGTGGGTGAAAATGAGCAGTTCTTC.

The chain uses TRBV5-6 and TRBJ1-3; D not resolved. The germline CDR1 and CDR2 sequences are SGHDT and YYEEEE. V dropped 1 base and J dropped 2 bases, with 16 bases sitting between them. The CDR3 is 17 residues long. The CDR3 DNA sequence: TGTGCCAGCAGCTTGCGGGATGGGATTAGTGCTGGAAACACCATATATTTT. Translating it yields CASSLRDGISAGNTIYF.

The rearrangement links TRBV7-2 to TRBJ2-4; D is uncertain. Trimming pared 4 bases from V and 0 bases from J, leaving 7 bases between. Germline V gene lookup returns CDR1 SGHTA and CDR2 FQGNSA. The CDR3 contains 14 residues. The CDR3 region has the DNA TGTGCCAGCAGCTCTTCGATAGCCAAAAACATTCAGTACTTC. Its protein product is CASSSSIAKNIQYF.

The V and J genes are TRBV18 and TRBJ2-5; 12 bases map to TRBD2. The CDR3 sequence is 16 residues long. Germline lookup yields CDR1 KGHSH and CDR2 LQKENI. V lost 3 bases to trimming and J lost 3 bases; unmatched junction nucleotides: 5. The chain's CDR3 is CASSPLASGGEETQYF. In DNA form, the CDR3 reads TGTGCCAGCTCACCCCTGGCTAGCGGGGGGGAAGAGACCCAGTACTTC. Based on the CDR3 plus reference TRBV18 and TRBJ2-5, the full variable domain is NAGVMQNPRHLVRRRGQEARLRCSPMKGHSHVYWYRQLPEEGLKFMVYLQKENIIDESGMPKERFSAEFPKEGPSILRIQQVVRGDSAAYFCASSPLASGGEETQYFGPGTRLLVL.

This clone was observed once. The V gene is TRBV9, the J gene TRBJ2-2, with D maybe TRBD2 (7 bases). CDR3 length: 17 residues. Germline V gene lookup returns CDR1 SGDLS and CDR2 YYNGEE. V was trimmed by 4 bases and J by 6 bases, leaving 22 bases between them. Written as DNA, the CDR3 is TGTGCCAGCAGCATCCAGTCGGGCCCGGGGGGCGCCGGGGAGCTGTTTTTT. The encoded protein is CASSIQSGPGGAGELFF. The variable domain in full, with the rest retrieved from reference TRBV9 and TRBJ2-2, is DSGVTQTPKHLITATGQRVTLRCSPRSGDLSVYWYQQSLDQGLQFLIQYYNGEERAKGNILERFSAQQFPDLHSELNLSSLELGDSALYFCASSIQSGPGGAGELFFGEGSRLTVL.

This chain uses TRBV5-1 with TRBJ2-7; 9 bases are shared with TRBD1. Trimming cost V 5 bases and J 3 bases; bases outside gene matches: 6. This CDR3 is 14 amino acids long. Germline assignment: CDR1 SGHRS and CDR2 YFSETQ. This CDR3 reads CASRPGQGNYEQYV. Written as DNA, the CDR3 is TGCGCCAGCAGGCCTGGACAGGGGAACTACGAGCAGTACGTC.

This rearrangement joins TRBV18 to TRBJ2-7, with D perhaps assigned TRBD1 or TRBD2 (6 bases each). The V gene's germline CDR1 is KGHSH and CDR2 LQKENI. The CDR3 sequence is 16 residues long. Trimming took off 2 bases at V and 0 bases at J, with 14 bases between the two ends. CDR3 region: CASSPTPGASSYEQYF. DNA for the CDR3: TGTGCCAGCTCACCAACACCGGGGGCGAGCTCCTACGAGCAGTACTTC.

The chain couples TRBV19 to TRBJ1-2; 10 nucleotides line up with TRBD1. CDR1 and CDR2 (germline): LNHDA, SQIVND (reference sequence). This CDR3 contains 15 residues. V shed 6 bases and J 4 bases; nucleotides not matched to a gene: 8. The CDR3 loop is CASSPSTGGTYGYTF. CDR3 sequence (DNA): TGTGCCAGTAGCCCCTCGACAGGGGGCACCTATGGCTACACCTTC.

The chain has TRBV15 and TRBJ2-2; 8 bases map to TRBD2. The germline V gene has CDR1 LNHNV and CDR2 YYDKDF (reference sequence). Germline trimming cut 3 bases from V and 12 bases from J; bases unmatched to any gene: 6. This CDR3 is built from 13 residues. This CDR3 is CATSSGGADKLFF. CDR3 nucleotide sequence: TGTGCCACCAGCAGCGGGGGGGCGGACAAGCTGTTTTTT.

This chain joins TRBV6-1 and TRBJ2-4; D tentatively reads TRBD1 or TRBD2 (5 bases each). CDR3 size: 13 residues. Germline values: CDR1 MNHNS, CDR2 SASEGT. The V and J ends lost 2 bases and 9 bases respectively, with 11 bases between them. DNA for the CDR3: TGTGCCAGCAGTGAATTGGCAGGGACCATTCAGTACTTC. Translated, it gives CASSELAGTIQYF.

The chain carries TRBV2 and TRBJ1-1; the match to TRBD1 covers 8 bases. The CDR3 extends over 13 amino acids. Trimming cost V 10 bases and J 3 bases; bases outside gene matches: 7. Germline CDR1 SNHLY, CDR2 FYNNEI. This CDR3 reads CAMQTGGDTEAFF. For the CDR3, the DNA is TGTGCCATGCAAACAGGGGGGGACACTGAAGCTTTCTTT.

The chain carries TRBV7-6 and TRBJ1-6, with a weak D call TRBD1 (6 bases). Trimming cost V 1 base and J 6 bases, with 19 bases left between them. The germline V gene encodes CDR1 SGHVS and CDR2 FNYEAQ. This CDR3 spans 18 amino acids. CDR3 bases: TGTGCCAGCAGCTTAGACGTTCGGGGGGCCGGGGTTAATTCACCCCTCCACTTT. Its protein product is CASSLDVRGAGVNSPLHF.

V is TRBV10-3 and J is TRBJ1-3; a weak D match, TRBD1 (5 bases). The CDR3 has 15 residues. Trimming shortened V by 11 bases and J by 2 bases, and 19 bases separated the two germline ends. Germline V gene sequence: CDR1 ENHRY, CDR2 SYGVKD. The DNA of the CDR3 is TGTGCCTCTGGGGCGGGCGGATCTCCTGGAAACACCATATATTTT. Protein product: CASGAGGSPGNTIYF.